These 22 T cell receptor beta chains were sequenced from one sample in a study of T cell clones after liver transplantation (dated by TCRdb to the late 2010s). Library prep was done by the immunoSEQ multiplex PCR assay. TCRdb provides this immuneACCESS table in a form limited to in-frame rearrangements. Some clones are lacking; in checked studies, under half of them reflect an unresolved V gene, and why the rest are absent is not known. The sample records 49,000 or so clones, approximately 71% of which are singletons. The ten most abundant clones make up 8.5% to 10% of the sample. The sequencing used CD4+ T cells from blood, collected more than 52 months after liver transplant. The source of these receptors is a human patient who received a liver transplant. Following transplantation, part of the T cell population may be supplied by the graft donor rather than the patient.

The CDR3 reads CASIELPGTDTQYF. CDR3 in DNA: TGTGCCAGCATTGAACTCCCCGGCACAGATACGCAGTATTTT. The chain links TRBV28 to TRBJ2-3; D gene uncertain. Germline CDR1 reads MDHEN; CDR2 reads SYDVKM. CDR3 size: 14 residues. V shed 7 bases and J shed 1 base, with 12 bases lying between them.

The chain combines TRBV15 with TRBJ2-5, with 12 bases fitting TRBD1. The CDR3 consists of 14 residues. With 5 bases clipped from V and 5 bases from J, the junction kept 3 bases outside the gene matches. CDR1 is LNHNV and CDR2 is YYDKDF in the germline V gene (reference sequence). The CDR3 region has the DNA TGTGCCACCAGCTGGGACAGGGGGCAGGAGACCCAGTACTTC. Residues: CATSWDRGQETQYF.

The chain has TRBV6-6 and TRBJ2-1; D is perhaps TRBD1 or TRBD2 (5 bases each). Germline lookup yields CDR1 MNHNY and CDR2 SVGAGI (reference sequence). Between the trimmed V and J ends, which lost 7 bases and 16 bases, there was a span of 23 bases. The length of the CDR3 is 13 residues. The CDR3: CASTDIRGPRIFF. CDR3 nucleotide sequence: TGTGCCAGCACCGATATCCGGGGCCCCAGGATCTTCTTC.

The CDR3 sequence is CASSLALYLGQGNSYEQYF. The CDR3 DNA reads TGTGCCAGCAGCTTAGCACTCTACTTGGGACAGGGGAACTCCTACGAGCAGTACTTC. This chain links TRBV5-6 with TRBJ2-7; 10 bases agree with TRBD1. Germline CDR1 reads SGHDT; CDR2 reads YYEEEE. The ends lost 2 bases at V and 0 bases at J; junction bases unmatched: 14. The CDR3 is 19 residues long. Filled out from reference TRBV5-6 and TRBJ2-7, the complete variable domain reads DAGVTQSPTHLIKTRGQQVTLRCSPKSGHDTVSWYQQALGQGPQFIFQYYEEEERQRGNFPDRFSGHQFPNYSSELNVNALLLGDSALYLCASSLALYLGQGNSYEQYFGPGTRLTVT.

This clone came up a few times. This rearrangement joins TRBV5-1 to TRBJ2-3, with D maybe TRBD2 (7 bases). V shed 4 bases and J shed 2 bases, with 17 bases lying between them. The CDR3 runs 16 residues. Germline CDR1 reads SGHRS; CDR2 reads YFSETQ. For the CDR3, the DNA is TGCGCCAGCAGCCCGGAGGCGCGGGGGCTCACAGATACGCAGTATTTT. As protein: CASSPEARGLTDTQYF.

The chain recombines TRBV5-6 with TRBJ1-2; D not resolved. CDR3 length equals 13 residues. V lost 7 bases, J lost 5 bases, and 15 bases lay in between. Germline loops: CDR1 SGHDT, CDR2 YYEEEE. The CDR3 region is CASQDGLSYGYTF. The CDR3 DNA reads TGTGCCAGCCAGGACGGTCTCTCTTATGGCTACACCTTC. Variable domain in full (rest from reference TRBV5-6 and TRBJ1-2): DAGVTQSPTHLIKTRGQQVTLRCSPKSGHDTVSWYQQALGQGPQFIFQYYEEEERQRGNFPDRFSGHQFPNYSSELNVNALLLGDSALYLCASQDGLSYGYTFGSGTRLTVV.

The rearrangement joins TRBV5-1 to TRBJ2-1; TRBD2 matches at 11 bases. The CDR3 totals 17 residues. V lost 1 base, J lost 7 bases, and 10 bases stayed unmatched. CDR1 and CDR2 from the germline V gene are SGHRS and YFSETQ. The chain's CDR3 is CASSLSGFTSGGNEQFF. CDR3 bases: TGCGCCAGCAGCTTGTCTGGTTTTACTAGCGGGGGAAATGAGCAGTTCTTC.

This chain links TRBV10-3 with TRBJ2-1, with D possibly TRBD2 on 6 matching bases. The V and J ends lost 0 bases and 8 bases respectively, with 17 bases between them. The CDR3 has 16 residues. Germline CDR1 and CDR2: ENHRY and SYGVKD. CDR3 in amino acids: CAISESRGGRGDEQFF. For the CDR3, the DNA is TGTGCCATCAGTGAGTCCCGGGGAGGACGCGGGGATGAGCAGTTCTTC.

The rearrangement joins TRBV6-1 to TRBJ1-1; no clear D gene. Germline V gives CDR1 MNHNS, CDR2 SASEGT. The CDR3 runs 16 residues. V lost 4 bases and J lost 5, with 20 bases in between. CDR3 residues: CASSGVGASMGTEAFF. For the CDR3, the DNA is TGTGCCAGCAGTGGGGTCGGAGCGAGTATGGGGACTGAAGCTTTCTTT.

V usage is TRBV7-8 and J usage is TRBJ2-7; 9 nucleotides match TRBD1. The trim removed 5 bases at V and 0 bases at J, leaving 5 bases unmatched. The CDR3 length is 15 residues. Germline V CDR1 and CDR2: SGHVS, FQNEAQ. The CDR3 DNA reads TGTGCCAGCAGCATTGACAGGGGGTCCTCCTACGAGCAGTACTTC. Protein product: CASSIDRGSSYEQYF.

CDR3 DNA: TGTGCCTGGAGTCCAACAGGGCAGGACACCATATATTTT. Encoded protein: CAWSPTGQDTIYF. The rearrangement uses TRBV30 and TRBJ1-3; D is perhaps TRBD1 (6 bases). The CDR3 spans 13 residues. CDR1 is GTSNPN, CDR2 SVGIG, per germline (reference sequence). V was cut by 2 bases and J by 8 bases, with 13 bases left in between.

There are a few counts of this clone. This chain links TRBV9 with TRBJ1-6, with D possibly TRBD1 on 5 matching bases. The CDR3 extends over 15 amino acids. Germline V gene sequence: CDR1 SGDLS, CDR2 YYNGEE. Deletions cut 4 bases from V and 9 bases from J, with 17 bases between. Here the CDR3 reads CASSPRNQGGSPLHF. The CDR3 bases are TGTGCCAGCAGCCCTCGGAATCAGGGCGGTTCACCCCTCCACTTT.

This chain links TRBV7-2 with TRBJ1-5; D call uncertain. The germline gives CDR1 SGHTA, CDR2 FQGNSA. This CDR3 is 14 amino acids long. Between the trimmed V and J ends, which lost 5 bases and 9 bases, there was a span of 17 bases. The CDR3 reads CASSESGSASPQHF. CDR3 sequence (DNA): TGTGCCAGCAGCGAATCAGGCTCCGCATCGCCCCAGCATTTT.

V usage is TRBV6-6 and J usage is TRBJ2-7; possibly TRBD1 for D (5 bases). Germline assignment: CDR1 MNHNY and CDR2 SVGAGI (reference sequence). Trimming stripped 6 bases from V and 1 base from J, with 16 bases between. There are 15 residues in the CDR3. Here the CDR3 reads CASRTEQRLSYEQYF. The CDR3 DNA reads as TGTGCCAGCAGGACAGAACAGCGATTATCCTACGAGCAGTACTTC.

The CDR3 region is CASRSIRTGELFF. The CDR3 DNA follows: TGTGCCAGCAGATCAATCCGGACCGGGGAGCTGTTTTTT. The chain links TRBV7-3 to TRBJ2-2; D gene ambiguous. CDR1 and CDR2 from the germline V gene are SGHTA and FQGTGA. V was shortened by 6 bases and J by 5 bases, with 10 bases between the two germline ends. The CDR3 sequence is 13 residues long.

The chain carries TRBV10-1 and TRBJ2-7, with a weak D call TRBD1 (6 bases). Germline V lookup: CDR1 WNHNN, CDR2 SYGVQD (reference sequence). V gave up 0 bases and J gave up 5 bases, with 11 bases separating them. This CDR3 has 14 amino acids. CDR3 DNA: TGCGCCAGCAGTGAGTCGACAGGCCTTAACGAGCAGTACTTC. This codes for CASSESTGLNEQYF.

The chain uses TRBV11-2 and TRBJ1-5; D is undetermined. CDR1 is SGHAT, CDR2 FQNNGV, per germline. The CDR3 spans 13 residues. The ends were cut back, 0 bases at V and 7 bases at J, with 7 bases in the middle. The CDR3 sequence is CASSLDWQQPQHF. The CDR3 coding sequence is TGTGCCAGCAGCTTAGACTGGCAACAGCCCCAGCATTTT.

The chain employs TRBV5-4 and TRBJ1-2, with D unclear. The V gene lost 0 bases and the J gene lost 4 bases, with 10 bases spanning the gap. CDR1 is SGHNT and CDR2 is YYREEE in the germline V gene (reference sequence). This CDR3 contains 14 residues. For the CDR3, the DNA is TGTGCCAGCAGCTTGGTCGAGGCGGGCTATGGCTACACCTTC. It codes for CASSLVEAGYGYTF.

V gene TRBV7-8 combines with J gene TRBJ2-2; 9 bases align to TRBD1. CDR3 size: 17 residues. The J segment lost 4 bases and the V segment lost 5 bases, leaving 11 bases of the junction unmatched. From germline, CDR1 is SGHVS and CDR2 FQNEAQ. The CDR3 spells CASSMGGQGIGTGELFF. The CDR3 DNA follows: TGTGCCAGCAGCATGGGGGGACAGGGAATAGGCACCGGGGAGCTGTTTTTT.

This chain connects TRBV9 to TRBJ2-3; D is possibly TRBD2 (5 bases). The CDR3 contains 14 residues. The germline CDR1 and CDR2 sequences are SGDLS and YYNGEE. Trimming cost V 0 bases and J 3 bases, with 8 bases left between them. The CDR3 loop is CASSVGIATDTQYF. The DNA of the CDR3 is TGTGCCAGCAGCGTAGGAATAGCGACAGATACGCAGTATTTT.

This chain joins TRBV6-5 and TRBJ1-3; TRBD1 is a possible D gene (6 bases). Trimming cost V 7 bases and J 4 bases, with 11 bases left between them. The CDR3 loop spans 13 amino acids. The germline CDR1 and CDR2 sequences are MNHEY and SVGAGI. The CDR3, as DNA: TGTGCCAGCAAGCGGGGGGGCGGAAACACCATATATTTT. The encoded protein is CASKRGGGNTIYF.

V usage is TRBV2 and J usage is TRBJ2-7; the match to TRBD2 covers 8 bases. V lost 4 bases and J lost 6; bases outside the gene matches: 11. CDR3 length: 15 amino acids. Germline CDR1 and CDR2: SNHLY and FYNNEI. CDR3 bases: TGTGCCAGCAGTGGAAACCGGGGGGGCCGCGGCGAGCAGTACTTC. Protein: CASSGNRGGRGEQYF.